The clone carrying this T cell receptor (beta chain) was detected a few times. Its specificity is unknown. The V end lost 7 bases, the J end lost 5 bases, and 23 bases lay between the germline ends. The CDR3 consists of 15 residues. Germline V gives CDR1 SQVTM, CDR2 ANQGSEA. This specimen comes from a study of T cells after posttransplantation cyclophosphamide. Study-wide results and limits: TRB clonality was highly associated with recipient CMV seropositivity and reactivation. Donor CD8+ memory clones often dominated recipient blood repertoires at later times.

Only in-frame clones appear in the TCRdb table, and some are missing; sequencing was by immunoSEQ multiplex PCR. The specimen gives roughly 8,000 clones without singletons; the ten biggest hold 10%. A marrow graft followed busulfan-fludarabine conditioning, with cyclophosphamide on days +3 and +4. The clonotype comes from a female patient aged 45 to 65 who received an allogeneic stem cell transplant from a related donor, was CMV-positive, and had no GVHD. Some T cells here may be from the graft donor. The specimen was PBMCs, collected after allogeneic stem cell transplant with posttransplant cyclophosphamide. J is TRBJ2-5 and V is TRBV29-1, with TRBD1 as a possible D gene (5 bases). The CDR3 is CSAPGRQGKKETQYF. The CDR3 DNA sequence: TGCAGCGCCCCAGGCAGGCAGGGAAAGAAGGAGACCCAGTACTTC. The full variable domain, with the rest looked up from reference TRBV29-1 and TRBJ2-5, is SAVISQKPSRDICQRGTSLTIQCQVDSQVTMMFWYRQQPGQSLTLIATANQGSEATYESGFVIDKFPISRPNLTFSTLTVSNMSPEDSSIYLCSAPGRQGKKETQYFGPGTRLLVL.